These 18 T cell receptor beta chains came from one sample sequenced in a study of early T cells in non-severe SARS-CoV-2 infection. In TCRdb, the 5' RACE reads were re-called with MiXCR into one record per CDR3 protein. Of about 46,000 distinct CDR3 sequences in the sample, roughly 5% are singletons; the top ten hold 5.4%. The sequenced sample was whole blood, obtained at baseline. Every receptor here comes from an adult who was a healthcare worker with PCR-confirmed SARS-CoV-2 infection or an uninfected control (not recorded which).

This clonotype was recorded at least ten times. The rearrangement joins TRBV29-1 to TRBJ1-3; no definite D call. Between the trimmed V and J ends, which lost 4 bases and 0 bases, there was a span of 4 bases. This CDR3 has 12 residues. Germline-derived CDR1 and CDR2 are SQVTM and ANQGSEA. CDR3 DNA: TGCAGCGTTGCAGGCTCTGGAAACACCATATATTTT. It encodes CSVAGSGNTIYF.

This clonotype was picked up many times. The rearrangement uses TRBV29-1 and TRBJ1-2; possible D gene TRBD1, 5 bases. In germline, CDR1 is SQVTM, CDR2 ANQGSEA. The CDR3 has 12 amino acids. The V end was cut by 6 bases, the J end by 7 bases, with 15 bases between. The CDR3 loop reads CSVGEETSGYTF. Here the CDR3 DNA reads TGCAGCGTGGGGGAGGAGACTAGTGGCTACACCTTC.

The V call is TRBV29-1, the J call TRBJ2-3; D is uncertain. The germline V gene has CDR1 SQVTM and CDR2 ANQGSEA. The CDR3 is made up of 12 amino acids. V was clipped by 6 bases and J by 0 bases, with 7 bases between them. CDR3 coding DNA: TGCAGCGTCCTCGACAGCACAGATACGCAGTATTTT. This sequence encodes CSVLDSTDTQYF.

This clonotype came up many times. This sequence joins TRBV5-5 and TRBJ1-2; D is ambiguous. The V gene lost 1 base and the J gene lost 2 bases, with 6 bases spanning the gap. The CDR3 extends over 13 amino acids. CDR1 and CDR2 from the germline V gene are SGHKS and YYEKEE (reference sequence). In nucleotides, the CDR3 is TGTGCCAGCAGCTTGCTTGGAAACTATGGCTACACCTTC. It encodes CASSLLGNYGYTF.

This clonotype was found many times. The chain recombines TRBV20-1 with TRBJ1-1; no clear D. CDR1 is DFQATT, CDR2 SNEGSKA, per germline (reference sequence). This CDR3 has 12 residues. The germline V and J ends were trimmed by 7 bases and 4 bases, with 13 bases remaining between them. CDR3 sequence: CSVPGELTEAFF. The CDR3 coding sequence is TGCAGTGTCCCTGGAGAGCTCACTGAAGCTTTCTTT.

The CDR3 region is CASSDRGRGHEQYF. CDR3 bases: TGTGCCAGCAGCGACAGGGGGCGAGGCCACGAGCAGTACTTC. The chain uses TRBV27 and TRBJ2-7, with 10 bases identical to TRBD1. V lost 6 bases to trimming and J lost 5 bases; unmatched junction nucleotides: 7. CDR3 length equals 14 residues. Germline V gene data show CDR1 as MNHEY and CDR2 as SMNVEV (reference sequence).

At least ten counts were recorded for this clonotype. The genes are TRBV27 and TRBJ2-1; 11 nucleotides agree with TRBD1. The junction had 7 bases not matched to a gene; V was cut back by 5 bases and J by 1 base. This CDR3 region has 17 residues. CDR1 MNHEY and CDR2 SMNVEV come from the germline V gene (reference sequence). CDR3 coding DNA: TGTGCCAGCAGTCCCGGACAGGGGGCTGATTCCTACAATGAGCAGTTCTTC. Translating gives CASSPGQGADSYNEQFF.

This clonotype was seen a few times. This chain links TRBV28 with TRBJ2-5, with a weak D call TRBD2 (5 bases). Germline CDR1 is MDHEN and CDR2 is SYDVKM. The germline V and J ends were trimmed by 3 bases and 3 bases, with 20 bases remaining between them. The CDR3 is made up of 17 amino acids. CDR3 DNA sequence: TGTGCCAGCAGTTTGAGAGGCCTGAGGGCAGCTGAAGAGACCCAGTACTTC. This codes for CASSLRGLRAAEETQYF. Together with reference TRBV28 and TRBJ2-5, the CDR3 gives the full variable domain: DVKVTQSSRYLVKRTGEKVFLECVQDMDHENMFWYRQDPGLGLRLIYFSYDVKMKEKGDIPEGYSVSREKKERFSLILESASTNQTSMYLCASSLRGLRAAEETQYFGPGTRLLVL.

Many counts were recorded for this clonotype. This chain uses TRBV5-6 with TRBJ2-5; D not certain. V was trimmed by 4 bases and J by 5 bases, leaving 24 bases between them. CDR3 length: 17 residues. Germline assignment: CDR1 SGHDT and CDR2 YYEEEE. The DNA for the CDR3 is TGTGCCAGCAGCCGAATTCTGTCTAGTGGACCTCGGGAGACCCAGTACTTC. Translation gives CASSRILSSGPRETQYF.

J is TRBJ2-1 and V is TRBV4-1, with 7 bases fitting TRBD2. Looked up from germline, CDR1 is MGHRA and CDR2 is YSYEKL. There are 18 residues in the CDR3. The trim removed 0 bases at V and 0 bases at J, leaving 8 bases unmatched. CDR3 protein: CASSQDRLAASSYNEQFF. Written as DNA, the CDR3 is TGCGCCAGCAGCCAAGATCGGCTAGCGGCGAGCTCCTACAATGAGCAGTTCTTC.

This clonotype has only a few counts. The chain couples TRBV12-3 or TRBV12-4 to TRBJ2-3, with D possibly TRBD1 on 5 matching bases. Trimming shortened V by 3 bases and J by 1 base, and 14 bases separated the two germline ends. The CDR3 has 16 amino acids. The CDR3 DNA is TGTGCCAGCAGTTTGTTCCAGGGTTTAGGCACAGATACGCAGTATTTT. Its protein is CASSLFQGLGTDTQYF.

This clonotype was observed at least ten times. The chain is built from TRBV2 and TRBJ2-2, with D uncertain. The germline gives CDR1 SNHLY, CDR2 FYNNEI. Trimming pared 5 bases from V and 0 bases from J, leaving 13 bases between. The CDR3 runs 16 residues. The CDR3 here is CASSKVPFANTGELFF. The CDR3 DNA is TGTGCCAGCAGTAAGGTGCCGTTCGCGAACACCGGGGAGCTGTTTTTT.

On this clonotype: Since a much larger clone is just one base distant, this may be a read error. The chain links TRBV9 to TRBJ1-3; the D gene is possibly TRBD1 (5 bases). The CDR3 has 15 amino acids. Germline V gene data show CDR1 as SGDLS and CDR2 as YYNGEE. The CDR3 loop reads CASSSRGHSGSTIYF. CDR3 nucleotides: TGTGCCAGCAGCTCCCGGGGCCACTCTGGAAGCACCATATATTTT.

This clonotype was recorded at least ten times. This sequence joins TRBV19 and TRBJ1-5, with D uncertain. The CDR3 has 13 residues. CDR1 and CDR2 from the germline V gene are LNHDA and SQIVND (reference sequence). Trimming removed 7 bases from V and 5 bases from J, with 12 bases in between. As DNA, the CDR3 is TGTGCCAGTACACCCCAGGTCGATCAGCCCCAGCATTTT. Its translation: CASTPQVDQPQHF.

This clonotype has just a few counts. This CDR3 reads CASSVMSGGSYEQYF. The CDR3 region has the DNA TGTGCCAGCAGCGTGATGTCCGGGGGCTCCTACGAGCAGTACTTC. This chain links TRBV9 with TRBJ2-7; D may be TRBD2 (6 bases). The CDR3 length is 15 residues. The V and J ends lost 2 bases and 0 bases respectively, with 12 bases between them. Germline values: CDR1 SGDLS, CDR2 YYNGEE.

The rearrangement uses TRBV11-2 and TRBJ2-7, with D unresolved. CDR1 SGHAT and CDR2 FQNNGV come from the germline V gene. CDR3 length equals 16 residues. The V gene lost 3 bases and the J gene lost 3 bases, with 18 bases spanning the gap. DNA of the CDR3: TGTGCCAGCAGCTTGGAACCACGGGCAGCGTACTACGAGCAGTACTTC. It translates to CASSLEPRAAYYEQYF.

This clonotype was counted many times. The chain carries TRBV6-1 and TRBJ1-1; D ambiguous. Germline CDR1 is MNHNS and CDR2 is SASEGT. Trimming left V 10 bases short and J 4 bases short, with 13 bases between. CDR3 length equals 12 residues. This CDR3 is CATLLKFTEAFF. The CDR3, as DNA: TGTGCCACCCTTCTGAAGTTCACTGAAGCTTTCTTT.

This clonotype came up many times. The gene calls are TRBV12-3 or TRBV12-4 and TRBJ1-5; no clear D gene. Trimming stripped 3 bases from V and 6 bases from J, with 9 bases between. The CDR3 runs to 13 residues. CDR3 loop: CASSFLGSQPQHF. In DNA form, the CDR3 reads TGTGCCAGCAGTTTCCTCGGGAGTCAGCCCCAGCATTTT.